This T cell receptor (beta chain) was sequenced during a study of blood T cell repertoires in COVID-19. The overall study: Samples representing acute and convalescent COVID-19 were sourced from the United States, Italy and Spain. In each case, the material was cDNA or gDNA derived from T cells, B-cell-depleted T cells, or PBMCs.

Study processing details: Amplification of reference gene primers was used by the study to estimate nucleated cell counts. Method: immunoSEQ multiplex PCR; TCRdb's copy keeps in-frame clones and lacks some. The V and J calls and clone size are taken from that table; D and trimming were inferred from the DNA. The profile shows roughly 130,000 clones, roughly nine tenths of them singletons. This clone appeared once. CDR1 and CDR2 from the germline V gene are SGHKS and YYEKEE (reference sequence). This CDR3 is built from 15 residues. The ends were cut back, 0 bases at V and 4 bases at J, with 13 bases in the middle.

The rearrangement joins TRBV5-5 to TRBJ1-2; D is ambiguous. This clonotype was sampled from a man in his forties or fifties with active COVID-19. The source material was peripheral blood. DNA of the CDR3: TGTGCCAGCAGCTTGGTACGGCAGGTCTCCTATGGCTACACCTTC. Residues: CASSLVRQVSYGYTF.